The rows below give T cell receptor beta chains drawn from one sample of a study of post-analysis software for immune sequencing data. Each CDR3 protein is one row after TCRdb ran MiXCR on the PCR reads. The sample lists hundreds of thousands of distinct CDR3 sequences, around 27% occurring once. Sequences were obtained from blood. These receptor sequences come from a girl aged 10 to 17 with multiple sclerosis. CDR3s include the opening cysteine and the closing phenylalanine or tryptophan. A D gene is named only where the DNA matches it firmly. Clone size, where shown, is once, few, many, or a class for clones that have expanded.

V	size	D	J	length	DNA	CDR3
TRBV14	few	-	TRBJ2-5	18	TGTGCCAGCAGCCAAGTAGTTCTCCGCTTCCCCCTTTACAATGAGCAGTACTTC	CASSQVVLRFPLYNEQYF
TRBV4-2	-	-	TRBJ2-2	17	TGTGCCAGCAGCCAAGAAGTGGGCCCAGCGGACACCGGGGAGCTGTTTTTT	CASSQEVGPADTGELFF
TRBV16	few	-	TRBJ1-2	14	TGTGCCAGCAGCCAATTGGGCGGACACTATGGCTACACCTTC	CASSQLGGHYGYTF
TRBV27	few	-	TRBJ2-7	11	TGTGCCACCGCCACCCGCGCTAGGCAGTACTTC	CATATRARQYF
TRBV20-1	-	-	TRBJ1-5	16	TGCAGTGCTAGAGCTATGACAAATAGTCTCAATCAGCCCCAGCATTTT	CSARAMTNSLNQPQHF
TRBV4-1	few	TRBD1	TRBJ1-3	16	TGCGCCAGCAGCCCGGGACAGGGAAGCTCTGGAAACACCATATATTTT	CASSPGQGSSGNTIYF
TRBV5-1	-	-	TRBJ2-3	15	TGCGCCAGCAGCTTGTCTCAGGGAGTGACAGATACGCAGTATTTT	CASSLSQGVTDTQYF
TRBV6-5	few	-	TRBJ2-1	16	TGTGCCAGCAGTTACTCGAAGGGGTTTTTGAGGAATGAGCAGTTCTTC	CASSYSKGFLRNEQFF
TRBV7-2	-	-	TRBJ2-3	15	TGTGCCAGCAGCTTATTTACCACTAGCACAGATACGCAGTATTTT	CASSLFTTSTDTQYF
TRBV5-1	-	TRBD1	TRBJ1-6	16	TGCGCCAGCAGCTTTGGGCCGACAGGGCTTAATTCACCCCTCCACTTT	CASSFGPTGLNSPLHF
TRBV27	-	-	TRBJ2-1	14	TGTGCCTGCAGGGAGAGGGAGCGCTACAATGAGCAGTTCTTC	CACRERERYNEQFF